The clone carrying this T cell receptor (beta chain) turned up a few times. This specimen comes from a study of shared clonotypes between healthy human individuals. In germline, CDR1 is SGHRS, CDR2 YFSETQ. This CDR3 comprises 18 residues. V lost 4 bases to trimming and J lost 4 bases; unmatched junction nucleotides: 13. TCRdb's copy holds only in-frame clones and misses some; the assay was immunoSEQ multiplex PCR. This table holds under 750,000 clones, approximately 72% found once. This sequence originates from a woman aged 25 to 45 in good health. The V gene is TRBV5-1, the J gene TRBJ2-1, with 11 positions matching TRBD2. The specimen sequenced was memory CD4+ T cells sorted from blood. As for subset: CD45RA-negative fraction. The CDR3 region is CASSPQPPGLADYNEQFF. DNA of the CDR3: TGCGCCAGCAGCCCACAGCCACCGGGACTAGCGGATTACAATGAGCAGTTCTTC.